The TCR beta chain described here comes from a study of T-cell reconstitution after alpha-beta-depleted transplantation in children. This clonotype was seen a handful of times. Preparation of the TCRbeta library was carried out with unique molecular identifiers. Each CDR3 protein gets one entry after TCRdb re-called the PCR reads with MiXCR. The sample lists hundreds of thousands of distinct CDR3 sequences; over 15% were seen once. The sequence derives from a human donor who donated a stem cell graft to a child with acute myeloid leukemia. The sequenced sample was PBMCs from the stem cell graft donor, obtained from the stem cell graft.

CDR3 amino acids: CASSLAGLPIGGYTF. The CDR3 coding sequence is TGCGCCAGCAGCTTGGCCGGACTCCCTATCGGTGGCTACACCTTC. This chain connects TRBV5-1 to TRBJ1-2; no reliable D call. The CDR3 totals 15 residues. V was cut by 0 bases and J by 7 bases, with 16 bases left in between. Germline V lookup: CDR1 SGHRS, CDR2 YFSETQ.